Each of the 8 T cell receptor beta chains below was sequenced from the same sample in a study of T cell repertoires in cytomegalovirus infection. TCRdb re-called the reads with MiXCR, one entry per CDR3 protein. The data show over 150,000 distinct CDR3 sequences, roughly a fifth seen once. Sequenced: PBMCs. Receptors originate from a human donor in good health (CMV status not recorded). Some clones in this sample may be carry-over from other donors' samples.

This clonotype was detected ten times or more. This sequence joins TRBV7-2 and TRBJ2-1; 8 nucleotides align to TRBD2. After removal of 2 bases from V and 5 bases from J, the junction contained 11 bases not matched to a gene. Germline-derived CDR1 and CDR2 are SGHTA and FQGNSA. This CDR3 is 17 amino acids long. CDR3: CASSLRPSGLFHNEQFF. Here the CDR3 DNA reads TGTGCCAGCAGCTTACGGCCTAGCGGGTTATTCCACAATGAGCAGTTCTTC.

Only a few counts were recorded for this clonotype. The rearrangement joins TRBV29-1 to TRBJ2-1, with TRBD1 matching 9 bases. The CDR3 length is 12 residues. Trimming at V came to 6 bases and at J to 5 bases, leaving 2 bases not matched to a gene. From germline, CDR1 is SQVTM and CDR2 ANQGSEA. CDR3 in DNA: TGCAGCGTCTGGACAGGGGACAATGAGCAGTTCTTC. This gives the protein CSVWTGDNEQFF.

This clonotype showed up many times. The chain combines TRBV19 with TRBJ1-5, with D perhaps matching TRBD1 (5 bases). CDR1 is LNHDA and CDR2 is SQIVND in the germline V gene (reference sequence). This CDR3 has 15 residues. The V and J ends lost 4 bases and 1 base respectively, with 11 bases between them. The CDR3 DNA reads as TGTGCCAGTAGTAAGGGGAGGGCAAGCAATCAGCCCCAGCATTTT. This encodes CASSKGRASNQPQHF.

The chain has TRBV25-1 and TRBJ1-5, with TRBD1 as a possible D gene (5 bases). Germline V lookup: CDR1 MGHDK, CDR2 SYGVNS. The length of the CDR3 is 14 residues. Between the trimmed V and J ends, which lost 4 bases and 7 bases, there was a span of 14 bases. The CDR3 nucleotides read TGTGCCAGCAGTGTGGCAGGGTCGTTGCAGCCCCAGCATTTT. Amino acid sequence: CASSVAGSLQPQHF.

In its sample, this clonotype was seen many times. J is TRBJ2-3 and V is TRBV28; D gene unclear. This CDR3 comprises 14 residues. The germline V gene encodes CDR1 MDHEN and CDR2 SYDVKM. V lost 4 bases to trimming and J lost 4 bases, with 12 bases between them. CDR3 sequence: CASSSAFDADTQYF. The CDR3 region has the DNA TGTGCCAGCAGTTCTGCTTTTGACGCAGATACGCAGTATTTT. Full variable domain (missing parts from reference TRBV28 and TRBJ2-3): DVKVTQSSRYLVKRTGEKVFLECVQDMDHENMFWYRQDPGLGLRLIYFSYDVKMKEKGDIPEGYSVSREKKERFSLILESASTNQTSMYLCASSSAFDADTQYFGPGTRLTVL.

The rearrangement joins TRBV20-1 to TRBJ1-5; TRBD1 matches at 8 bases. The CDR3 has 13 amino acids. V lost 0 bases, J lost 5 bases, and 0 bases stayed unmatched. The germline V gene has CDR1 DFQATT and CDR2 SNEGSKA (reference sequence). CDR3 sequence (DNA): TGCAGTGCTAGAGAACAGGGGGATCAGCCCCAGCATTTT. This encodes CSAREQGDQPQHF.

The V gene is TRBV20-1, the J gene TRBJ1-5; D might be TRBD1 (5 bases). The CDR3 covers 14 residues. Trimming stripped 0 bases from V and 3 bases from J, with 9 bases between. In germline, CDR1 is DFQATT, CDR2 SNEGSKA (reference sequence). The chain's CDR3 is CSARDGTYNQPQHF. Here the CDR3 DNA reads TGCAGTGCTAGAGATGGGACGTACAATCAGCCCCAGCATTTT.

The gene calls are TRBV28 and TRBJ2-7, with D perhaps TRBD2 (6 bases). The CDR3 covers 12 residues. CDR1 and CDR2 from the germline V gene are MDHEN and SYDVKM. With 6 bases removed from V and 6 bases from J, the gap between germline ends came to 12 bases. The CDR3: CASRAGSLEQYF. The CDR3 DNA follows: TGTGCCAGCAGGGCGGGATCTCTCGAGCAGTACTTC.